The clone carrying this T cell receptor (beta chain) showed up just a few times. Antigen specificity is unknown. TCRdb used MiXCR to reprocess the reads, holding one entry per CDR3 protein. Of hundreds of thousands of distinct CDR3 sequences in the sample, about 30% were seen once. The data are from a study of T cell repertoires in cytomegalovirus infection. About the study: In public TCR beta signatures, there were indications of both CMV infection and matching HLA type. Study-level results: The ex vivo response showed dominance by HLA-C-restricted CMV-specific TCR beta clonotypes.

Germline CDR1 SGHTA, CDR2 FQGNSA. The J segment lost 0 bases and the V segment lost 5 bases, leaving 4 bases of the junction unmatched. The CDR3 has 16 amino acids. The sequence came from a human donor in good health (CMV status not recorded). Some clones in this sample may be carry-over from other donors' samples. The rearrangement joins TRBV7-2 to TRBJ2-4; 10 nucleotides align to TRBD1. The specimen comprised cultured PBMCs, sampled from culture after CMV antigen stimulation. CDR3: CASSRTGGLAKNIQYF. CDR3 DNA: TGTGCCAGCAGCCGGACAGGGGGTCTAGCCAAAAACATTCAGTACTTC. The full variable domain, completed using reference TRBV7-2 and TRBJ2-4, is GAGVSQSPSNKVTEKGKDVELRCDPISGHTALYWYRQSLGQGLEFLIYFQGNSAPDKSGLPSDRFSAERTGGSVSTLTIQRTQQEDSAVYLCASSRTGGLAKNIQYFGAGTRLSVL.